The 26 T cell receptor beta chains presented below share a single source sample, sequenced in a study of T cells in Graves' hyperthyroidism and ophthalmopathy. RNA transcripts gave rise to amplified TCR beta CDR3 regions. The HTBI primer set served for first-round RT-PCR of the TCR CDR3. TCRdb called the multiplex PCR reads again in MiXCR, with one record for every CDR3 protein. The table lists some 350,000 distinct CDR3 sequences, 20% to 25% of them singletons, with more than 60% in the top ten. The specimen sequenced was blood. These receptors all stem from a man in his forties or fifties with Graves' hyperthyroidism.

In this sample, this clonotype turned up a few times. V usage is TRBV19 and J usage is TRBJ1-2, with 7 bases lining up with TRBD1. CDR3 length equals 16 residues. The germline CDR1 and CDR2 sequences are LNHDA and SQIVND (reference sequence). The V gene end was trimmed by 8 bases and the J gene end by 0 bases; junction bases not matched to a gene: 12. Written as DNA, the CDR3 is TGTGCCAGTCAACACAGGGGCCGCTTAACTAACTATGGCTACACCTTC. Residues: CASQHRGRLTNYGYTF.

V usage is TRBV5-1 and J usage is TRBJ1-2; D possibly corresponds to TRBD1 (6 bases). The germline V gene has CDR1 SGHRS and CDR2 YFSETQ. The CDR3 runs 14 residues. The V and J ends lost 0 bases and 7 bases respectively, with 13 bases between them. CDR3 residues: CASSLGNREGGYTF. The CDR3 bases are TGCGCCAGCAGCTTGGGGAACAGGGAAGGTGGCTACACCTTC.

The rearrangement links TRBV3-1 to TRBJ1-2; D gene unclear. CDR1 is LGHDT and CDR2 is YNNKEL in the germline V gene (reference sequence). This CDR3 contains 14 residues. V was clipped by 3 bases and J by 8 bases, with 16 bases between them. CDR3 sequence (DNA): TGTGCCAGCAGCCACTGGACCGGGGATAGGGGCTACACCTTC. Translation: CASSHWTGDRGYTF.

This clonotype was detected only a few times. The CDR3: CASSSDRSDEQFF. The DNA of the CDR3 is TGTGCCAGCAGCTCGGACAGGAGCGATGAGCAGTTCTTC. V gene TRBV5-5 combines with J gene TRBJ2-1, with 7 positions matching TRBD1. V lost 3 bases to trimming and J lost 8 bases; unmatched junction nucleotides: 5. This CDR3 has 13 residues. The V gene's germline CDR1 is SGHKS and CDR2 YYEKEE (reference sequence).

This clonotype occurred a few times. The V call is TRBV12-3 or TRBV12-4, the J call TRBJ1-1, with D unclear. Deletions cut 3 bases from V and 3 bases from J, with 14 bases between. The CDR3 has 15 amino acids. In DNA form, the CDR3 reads TGTGCCAGCAGTTTGTTTTTAGACGGGGACACTGAAGCTTTCTTT. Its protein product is CASSLFLDGDTEAFF.

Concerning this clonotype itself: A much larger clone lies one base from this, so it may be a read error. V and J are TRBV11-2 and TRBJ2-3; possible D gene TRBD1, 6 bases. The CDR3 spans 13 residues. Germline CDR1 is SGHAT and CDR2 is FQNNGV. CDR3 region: CAGSLNRADTQYF. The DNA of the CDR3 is TGTGCCGGCAGCTTAAACAGGGCTGATACGCAGTATTTT.

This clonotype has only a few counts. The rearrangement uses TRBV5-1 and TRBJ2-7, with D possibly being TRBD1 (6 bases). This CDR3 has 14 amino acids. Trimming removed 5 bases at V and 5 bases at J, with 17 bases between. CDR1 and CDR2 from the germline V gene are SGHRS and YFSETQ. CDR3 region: CASRSNYRAHEQYF. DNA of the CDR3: TGCGCCAGCAGATCCAATTACAGGGCCCACGAGCAGTACTTC.

The CDR3 nucleotides are TGTGCCAGCAGTGACTCGGGTTCCAACACAGATACGCAGTATTTT. Translated: CASSDSGSNTDTQYF. V usage is TRBV6-4 and J usage is TRBJ2-3; D remains unclear. CDR3 length equals 15 residues. Trimming shortened V by 0 bases and J by 2 bases, and 9 bases separated the two germline ends. The V gene's germline CDR1 is MRHNA and CDR2 SNTAGT.

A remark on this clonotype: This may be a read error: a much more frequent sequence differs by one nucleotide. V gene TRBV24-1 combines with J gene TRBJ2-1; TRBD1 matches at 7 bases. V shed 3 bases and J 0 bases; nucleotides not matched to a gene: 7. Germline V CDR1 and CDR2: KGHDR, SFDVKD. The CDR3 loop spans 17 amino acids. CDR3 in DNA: TGTGCCACCAGTGATCCGCGGACAGGCGCCTCCTACAATGAGCAGTTCTTC. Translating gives CATSDPRTGASYNEQFF.

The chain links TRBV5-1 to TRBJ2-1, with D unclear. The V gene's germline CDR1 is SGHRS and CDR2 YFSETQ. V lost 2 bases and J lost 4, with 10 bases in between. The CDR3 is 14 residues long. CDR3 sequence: CASSFGLLYNEQFF. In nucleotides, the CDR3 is TGCGCCAGCAGCTTTGGCCTGCTGTACAATGAGCAGTTCTTC.

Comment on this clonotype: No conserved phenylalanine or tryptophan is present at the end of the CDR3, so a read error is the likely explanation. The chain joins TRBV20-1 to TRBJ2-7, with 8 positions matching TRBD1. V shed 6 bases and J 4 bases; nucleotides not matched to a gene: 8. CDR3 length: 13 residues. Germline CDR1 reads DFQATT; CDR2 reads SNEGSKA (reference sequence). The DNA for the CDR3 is TGCAGTGCCGGACAGGGTGGAAAATACGAGCAGTACTCC. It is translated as CSAGQGGKYEQYS.

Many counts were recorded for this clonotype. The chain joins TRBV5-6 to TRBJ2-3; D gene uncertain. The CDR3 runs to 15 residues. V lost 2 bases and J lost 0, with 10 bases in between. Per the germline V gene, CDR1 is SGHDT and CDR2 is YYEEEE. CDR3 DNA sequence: TGTGCCAGCAGCTTTGAAACCCGTAGCACAGATACGCAGTATTTT. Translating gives CASSFETRSTDTQYF.

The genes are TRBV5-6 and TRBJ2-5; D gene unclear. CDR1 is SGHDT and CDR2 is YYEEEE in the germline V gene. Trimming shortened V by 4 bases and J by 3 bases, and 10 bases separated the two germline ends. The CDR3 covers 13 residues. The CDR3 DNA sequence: TGTGCCAGCAGCCTTGTCAGCGAAGAGACCCAGTACTTC. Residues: CASSLVSEETQYF.

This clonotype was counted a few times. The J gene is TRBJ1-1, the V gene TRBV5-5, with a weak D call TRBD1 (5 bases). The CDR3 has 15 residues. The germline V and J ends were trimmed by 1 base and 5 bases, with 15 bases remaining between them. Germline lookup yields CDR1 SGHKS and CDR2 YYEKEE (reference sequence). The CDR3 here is CASSLSGGRITEAFF. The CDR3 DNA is TGTGCCAGCAGCTTGAGTGGGGGACGAATAACTGAAGCTTTCTTT.

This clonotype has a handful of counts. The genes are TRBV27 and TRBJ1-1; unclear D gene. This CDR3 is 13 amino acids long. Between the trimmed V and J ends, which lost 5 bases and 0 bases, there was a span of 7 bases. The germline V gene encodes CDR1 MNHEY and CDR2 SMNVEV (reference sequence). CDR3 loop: CASSGSMNTEAFF. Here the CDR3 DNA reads TGTGCCAGCAGTGGAAGTATGAACACTGAAGCTTTCTTT.

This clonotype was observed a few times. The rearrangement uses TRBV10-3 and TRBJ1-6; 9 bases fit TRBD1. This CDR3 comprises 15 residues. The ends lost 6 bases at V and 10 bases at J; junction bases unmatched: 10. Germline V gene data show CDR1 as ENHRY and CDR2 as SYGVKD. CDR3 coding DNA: TGTGCCATCAGCCCGGGACAGGGATTAGGGTCACCCCTCCACTTT. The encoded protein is CAISPGQGLGSPLHF.

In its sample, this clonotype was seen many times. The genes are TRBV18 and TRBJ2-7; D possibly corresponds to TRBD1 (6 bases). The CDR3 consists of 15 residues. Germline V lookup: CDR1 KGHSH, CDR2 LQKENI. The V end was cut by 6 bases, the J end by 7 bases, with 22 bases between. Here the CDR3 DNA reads TGTGCCAGCTCCCCTGGGGACATTGATAATAGTGAGCAGTACTTC. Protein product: CASSPGDIDNSEQYF.

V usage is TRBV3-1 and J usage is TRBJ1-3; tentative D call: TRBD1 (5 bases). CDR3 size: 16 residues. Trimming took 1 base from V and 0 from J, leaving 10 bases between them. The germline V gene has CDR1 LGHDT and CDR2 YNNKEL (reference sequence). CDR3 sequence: CASSQGSGSSGNTIYF. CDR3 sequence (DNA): TGTGCCAGCAGCCAAGGTTCAGGGTCCTCTGGAAACACCATATATTTT.

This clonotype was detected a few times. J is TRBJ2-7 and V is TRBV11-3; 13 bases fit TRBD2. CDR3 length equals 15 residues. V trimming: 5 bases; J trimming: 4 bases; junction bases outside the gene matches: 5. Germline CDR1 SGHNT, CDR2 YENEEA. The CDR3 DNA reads TGTGCCAGCAGCATACGGACTAGCGGGAGTTACGAGCAGTACTTC. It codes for CASSIRTSGSYEQYF.

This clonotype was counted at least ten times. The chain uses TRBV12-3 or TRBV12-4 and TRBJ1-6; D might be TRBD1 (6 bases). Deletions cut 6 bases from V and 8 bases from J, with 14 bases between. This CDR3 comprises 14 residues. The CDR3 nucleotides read TGTGCCAGCAGCTCCGACAGGACACATTCACCCCTCCACTTT. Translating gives CASSSDRTHSPLHF.

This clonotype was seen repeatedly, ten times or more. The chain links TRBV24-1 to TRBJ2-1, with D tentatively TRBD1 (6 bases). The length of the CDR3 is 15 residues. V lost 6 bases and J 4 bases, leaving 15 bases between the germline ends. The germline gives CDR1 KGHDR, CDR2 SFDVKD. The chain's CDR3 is CATSRQVFGYNEQFF. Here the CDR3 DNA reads TGTGCCACCAGTCGACAGGTCTTTGGGTACAATGAGCAGTTCTTC.

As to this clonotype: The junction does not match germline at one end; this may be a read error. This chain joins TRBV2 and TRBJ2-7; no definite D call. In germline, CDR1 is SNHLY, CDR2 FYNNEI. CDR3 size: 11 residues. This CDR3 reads CASSLHSVVNF. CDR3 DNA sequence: TGTGCCAGCAGTCTCCATAGTGTGGTTAACTTC. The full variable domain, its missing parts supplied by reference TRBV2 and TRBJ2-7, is EPEVTQTPSHQVTQMGQEVILRCVPISNHLYFYWYRQILGQKVEFLVSFYNNEISEKSEIFDDQFSVERPDGSNFTLKIRSTKLEDSAMYFCASSLHSVVNFGPGTRLTVT.

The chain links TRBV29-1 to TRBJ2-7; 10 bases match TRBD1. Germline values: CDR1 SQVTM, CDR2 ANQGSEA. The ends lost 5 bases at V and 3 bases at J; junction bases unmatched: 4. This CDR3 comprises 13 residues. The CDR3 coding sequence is TGCAGCGTTTCCCGGGACAGGGGCTACGAGCAGTACTTC. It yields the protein CSVSRDRGYEQYF.

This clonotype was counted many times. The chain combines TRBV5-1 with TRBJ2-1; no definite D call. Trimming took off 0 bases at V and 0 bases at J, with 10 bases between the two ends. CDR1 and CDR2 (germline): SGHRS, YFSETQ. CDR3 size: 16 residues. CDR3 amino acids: CASSLDVRSSYNEQFF. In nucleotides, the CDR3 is TGCGCCAGCAGCTTGGATGTCAGGAGCTCCTACAATGAGCAGTTCTTC.

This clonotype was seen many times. This CDR3 is CASSLVALNNEQFF. CDR3 nucleotide sequence: TGTGCCAGCAGCTTAGTCGCCCTGAACAATGAGCAGTTCTTC. The chain is built from TRBV7-2 and TRBJ2-1; D gene unclear. Germline values: CDR1 SGHTA, CDR2 FQGNSA. The CDR3 runs to 14 residues. The germline V and J ends were trimmed by 1 base and 5 bases, with 9 bases remaining between them.

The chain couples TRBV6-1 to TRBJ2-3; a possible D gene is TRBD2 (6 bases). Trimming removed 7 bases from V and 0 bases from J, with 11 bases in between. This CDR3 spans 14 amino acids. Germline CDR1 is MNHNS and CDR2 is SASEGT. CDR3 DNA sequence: TGTGCCAGCACTCCGGGGGACAGCACAGATACGCAGTATTTT. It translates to CASTPGDSTDTQYF.